The source of this TCR beta chain is a study of blood T cell repertoires in COVID-19. At the level of the study: In each case, the material was cDNA or gDNA derived from T cells, B-cell-depleted T cells, or PBMCs.

Libraries were prepared by immunoSEQ multiplex PCR; TCRdb keeps only in-frame clonotypes and omits some of them. This sample has 90,000 to 140,000 clones; approximately 82% occur once, and the top ten carry approximately 15%. This CDR3 spans 14 amino acids. Trimming stripped 5 bases from V and 0 bases from J, with 11 bases between. Germline loops: CDR1 GTSNPN, CDR2 SVGIG (reference sequence). Sequenced: peripheral blood. The origin of this receptor is a woman over 75 with acute or convalescent COVID-19. The rearrangement uses TRBV30 and TRBJ1-3, with no clear D. The CDR3, as DNA: TGTGCCTGGGTACCTAGCCACTCTGGAAACACCATATATTTT. It yields the protein CAWVPSHSGNTIYF. Supplemented by reference TRBV30 and TRBJ1-3, the full variable domain reads SQTIHQWPATLVQPVGSPLSLECTVEGTSNPNLYWYRQAAGRGLQLLFYSVGIGQISSEVPQNLSASRPQDRQFILSSKKLLLSDSGFYLCAWVPSHSGNTIYFGEGSWLTVV.